The next 7 T cell receptor beta chains were all read from a single sample in a study of T cell repertoires in cytomegalovirus infection. Each CDR3 protein is one row after TCRdb ran MiXCR on the reads. The sample has about 150,000 distinct CDR3 sequences, around 20% seen once. The sequenced sample was PBMCs. These receptors originate from a human donor in good health (CMV status not recorded). Some clones in this sample may be carry-over from other donors' samples.

This clonotype has a count of ten or more. The genes are TRBV7-6 and TRBJ1-5, with 7 positions matching TRBD1. This CDR3 spans 18 amino acids. Germline-derived CDR1 and CDR2 are SGHVS and FNYEAQ. Losses at the gene ends were 1 base for V and 2 bases for J; bases not matched to a gene: 11. The CDR3 DNA reads as TGTGCCAGCAGCTTAGAGGCTAGGGGGCGCCGGGGCAATCAGCCCCAGCATTTT. The encoded protein is CASSLEARGRRGNQPQHF.

In its sample, this clonotype ranks as medium-sized. This chain uses TRBV7-9 with TRBJ2-3; D is ambiguous. The CDR3 runs 8 residues. Germline V gene data show CDR1 as SEHNR and CDR2 as FQNEAQ (reference sequence). Trimming removed 1 base at V and 15 bases at J, with 2 bases between. The CDR3 coding sequence is TGTGCCAGCAGCTTAGAATATTTT. Translation gives CASSLEYF.

This clonotype occurred a few times. The chain recombines TRBV2 with TRBJ2-2; TRBD1 might be the D (5 bases). This CDR3 spans 16 amino acids. Trimming took off 3 bases at V and 1 base at J, with 12 bases between the two ends. Germline CDR1 reads SNHLY; CDR2 reads FYNNEI. Here the CDR3 reads CASSDRAAVNTGELFF. The CDR3 DNA follows: TGTGCCAGCAGTGACAGGGCGGCCGTGAACACCGGGGAGCTGTTTTTT. Based on the CDR3 plus reference TRBV2 and TRBJ2-2, the full variable domain is EPEVTQTPSHQVTQMGQEVILRCVPISNHLYFYWYRQILGQKVEFLVSFYNNEISEKSEIFDDQFSVERPDGSNFTLKIRSTKLEDSAMYFCASSDRAAVNTGELFFGEGSRLTVL.

This clonotype occurred many times. The V gene is TRBV20-1, the J gene TRBJ2-5; no definite D call. Trimming pared 3 bases from V and 7 bases from J, leaving 15 bases between. Per the germline V gene, CDR1 is DFQATT and CDR2 is SNEGSKA (reference sequence). This CDR3 contains 13 residues. In DNA form, the CDR3 reads TGCAGTGCTAGGGAGACGCGATCCTGGACCCAGTACTTC. Translation gives CSARETRSWTQYF.

The chain joins TRBV10-3 to TRBJ1-2; TRBD1 matches 8 bases. Germline CDR1 is ENHRY and CDR2 is SYGVKD. The CDR3 runs to 13 residues. J lost 7 bases, V lost 11 bases, and 12 bases had no gene match. CDR3 residues: CAAWAGGIGGYTF. The CDR3 nucleotides read TGTGCCGCTTGGGCAGGGGGCATAGGTGGCTACACCTTC.

This rearrangement joins TRBV7-3 to TRBJ2-2; the D gene is possibly TRBD1 (5 bases). Trimming removed 3 bases at V and 6 bases at J, with 11 bases between. This CDR3 region has 14 residues. Germline CDR1 reads SGHTA; CDR2 reads FQGTGA. The CDR3 protein is CASSLYQGAGELFF. In DNA form, the CDR3 reads TGTGCCAGCAGCTTGTATCAGGGTGCCGGGGAGCTGTTTTTT.

V gene TRBV19 combines with J gene TRBJ1-5; D is ambiguous. The germline V and J ends were trimmed by 7 bases and 3 bases, with 19 bases remaining between them. Germline-derived CDR1 and CDR2 are LNHDA and SQIVND (reference sequence). CDR3 length equals 16 residues. The CDR3 reads CASIREGGPANQPQHF. The CDR3 DNA reads as TGTGCCAGTATAAGGGAGGGAGGGCCCGCCAATCAGCCCCAGCATTTT.